This T cell receptor beta chain was retrieved from a study of beta chain features in type 1 diabetes. General study points: Significant though moderate, a shortening of TCRB CDR3s appeared in all four CD4+ subsets of Type 1 diabetes patients. Still unanswered here is whether HLA type influences TCRB rearrangement. Because the template was cDNA, high-expressing cells might be over-represented.

This clone was seen more than once but under ten times. The target antigen is unknown. The CDR3 is made up of 15 amino acids. Trimming left V 7 bases short and J 5 bases short, with 20 bases between. CDR1 and CDR2 from the germline V gene are SNHLY and FYNNEI. Every isolated RNA sample was fully reverse transcribed, so sequencing captured expressed TCRB transcripts. Here immunoSEQ multiplex PCR was the method, and the copy in TCRdb shows in-frame clones only, minus some. The sample yields 500,000 to 700,000 clones, around 15% seen once. Sequencing was carried out using naive CD4+ T cells from blood. V usage is TRBV2 and J usage is TRBJ2-5; weak D call: TRBD1 (6 bases). The receptor was isolated from a young man in good health. The CDR3 sequence: CASTTSGTGRETQYF. The CDR3 DNA follows: TGTGCCAGCACCACCTCAGGAACAGGGCGCGAGACCCAGTACTTC. The variable domain in full, completed from reference TRBV2 and TRBJ2-5, reads EPEVTQTPSHQVTQMGQEVILRCVPISNHLYFYWYRQILGQKVEFLVSFYNNEISEKSEIFDDQFSVERPDGSNFTLKIRSTKLEDSAMYFCASTTSGTGRETQYFGPGTRLLVL.